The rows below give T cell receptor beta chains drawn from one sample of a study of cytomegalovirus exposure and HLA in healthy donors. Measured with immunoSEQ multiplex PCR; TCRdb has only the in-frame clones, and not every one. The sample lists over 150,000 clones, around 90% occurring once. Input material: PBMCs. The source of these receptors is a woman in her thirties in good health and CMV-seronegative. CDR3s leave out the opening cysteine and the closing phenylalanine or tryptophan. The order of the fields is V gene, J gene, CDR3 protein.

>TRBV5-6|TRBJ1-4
ASSKDFNEKLF
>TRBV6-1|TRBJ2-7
ASSARGLSYEQY
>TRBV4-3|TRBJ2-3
ASSQDFRGASTDTQY
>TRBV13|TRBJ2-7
ASSFTRVNEQY
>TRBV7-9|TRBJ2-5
ASSLGGSSRAETQY
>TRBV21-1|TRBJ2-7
ASSKEKGTGWGYEQY
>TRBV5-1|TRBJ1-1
ASSLARKTEAF
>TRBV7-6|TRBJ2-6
ASSLGDRVPGANVLT
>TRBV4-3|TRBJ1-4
ASSFQYNEKLF
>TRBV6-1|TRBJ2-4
ASALAGVTNIQY
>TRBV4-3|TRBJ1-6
ASSQETPGTVVSPLH
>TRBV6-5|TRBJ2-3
ASSETTDTQY
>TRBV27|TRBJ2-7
ASRRLAGEAEQY
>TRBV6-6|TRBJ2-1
ASRGTSGSQGNEQF
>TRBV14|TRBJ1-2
ASSPLSRLGWDYGYT
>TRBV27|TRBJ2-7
ASSLSGNTYEQY
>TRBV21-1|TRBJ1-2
ASSKLIGTGYNYGYT
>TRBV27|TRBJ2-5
ATYPMGAGVGKTQY
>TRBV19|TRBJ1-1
ASSIPRGRPRQGTEAF
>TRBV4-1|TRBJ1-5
ASSQAQDRGQPQH
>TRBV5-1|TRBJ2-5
ASSLGPLKETQY
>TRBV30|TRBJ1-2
AWSEQGAIGYT
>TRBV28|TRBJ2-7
ASLRDLPYEQY
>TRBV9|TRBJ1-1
ASSVGQAIPEAF
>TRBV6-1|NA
ASSQAGTGGPYEQY
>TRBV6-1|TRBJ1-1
ASSEERGPGTEAF
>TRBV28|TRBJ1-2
ASSLTATYYGYT
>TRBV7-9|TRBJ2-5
ASSPRVETQY
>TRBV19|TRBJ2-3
ASSRETGGVNTQY
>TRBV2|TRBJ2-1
ASSPGQGLRSEQF
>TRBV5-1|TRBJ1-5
ASSIDRGPNQPQH
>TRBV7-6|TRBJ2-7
ASSDRGGSYEQY
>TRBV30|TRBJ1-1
AWSITGQSEAF
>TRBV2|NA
ASRRWTGPYEQY
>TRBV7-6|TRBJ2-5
ASSLRGQGLREQY
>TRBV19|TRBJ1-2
ASSIAPNRVEGYT
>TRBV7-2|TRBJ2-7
ASSNPIKTPIGEQY
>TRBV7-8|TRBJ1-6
ASSSGLSSSYNSPLH
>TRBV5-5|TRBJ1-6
ASSLAGSYNSPLH
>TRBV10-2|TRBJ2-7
ASRRQSEQY
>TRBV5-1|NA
ASSLGGGVQGVYEQY
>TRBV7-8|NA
ASSAGDGSYEQY
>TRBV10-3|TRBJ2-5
AISDPRDSFGETQY
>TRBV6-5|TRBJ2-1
ASSYEGTGVGNEQF
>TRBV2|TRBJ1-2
ASISYGRDSYGYT
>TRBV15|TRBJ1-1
ATSRWGGANTEAF
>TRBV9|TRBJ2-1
ASASGRATRGQF
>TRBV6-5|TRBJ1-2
ASSYSTARYGYT
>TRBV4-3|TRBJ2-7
ASSQALTAAYEQY